What follows are 21 T cell receptor beta chains derived from one specimen sequenced in a study of OX40 agonist ivuxolimab in advanced cancers. Generated by immunoSEQ multiplex PCR, the TCRdb table keeps only in-frame clones and is missing some. The data show some 50,000 clones, 70% to 90% seen once. The starting material was CD4+ or CD8+ T cells sorted from blood, obtained in a trial of the OX40 agonist ivuxolimab. These receptors all come from an adult with an advanced solid tumor such as melanoma, head and neck, liver or kidney cancer.

This chain joins TRBV13 and TRBJ1-1; D not certain. Germline lookup yields CDR1 PRHDT and CDR2 FYEKMQ (reference sequence). V dropped 3 bases and J dropped 1 base, with 9 bases sitting between them. This CDR3 contains 14 residues. This CDR3 reads CASSFGRKNTEAFF. The CDR3 nucleotides read TGTGCCAGCAGCTTCGGACGGAAGAACACTGAAGCTTTCTTT.

V is TRBV2 and J is TRBJ2-4; 9 bases fit TRBD1. This CDR3 has 14 residues. Trimming cost V 3 bases and J 5 bases; bases outside gene matches: 2. From germline, CDR1 is SNHLY and CDR2 FYNNEI. DNA of the CDR3: TGTGCCAGCAGTGAGGACAGGGGTGAAAACATTCAGTACTTC. Its translation is CASSEDRGENIQYF. Combining the CDR3 with reference TRBV2 and TRBJ2-4 gives the whole variable domain EPEVTQTPSHQVTQMGQEVILRCVPISNHLYFYWYRQILGQKVEFLVSFYNNEISEKSEIFDDQFSVERPDGSNFTLKIRSTKLEDSAMYFCASSEDRGENIQYFGAGTRLSVL.

V is TRBV6-1 and J is TRBJ2-7, with TRBD1 as a possible D gene (6 bases). The CDR3 length is 14 residues. The V gene lost 7 bases and the J gene lost 2 bases, with 15 bases spanning the gap. The V gene's germline CDR1 is MNHNS and CDR2 SASEGT. CDR3 nucleotides: TGTGCCAGCATCTCAGGGGATCAAACCTACGAGCAGTACTTC. This encodes CASISGDQTYEQYF.

The sample holds one count of this clone. The chain employs TRBV5-4 and TRBJ1-1; 8 bases align to TRBD1. This CDR3 is 16 amino acids long. With 3 bases clipped from V and 4 bases from J, the junction kept 11 bases outside the gene matches. Germline V gene sequence: CDR1 SGHNT, CDR2 YYREEE (reference sequence). The CDR3 DNA is TGTGCCAGCAGCTCAGGGGGCCTTTCCGGGATCACTGAAGCTTTCTTT. Its translation is CASSSGGLSGITEAFF.

The rearrangement uses TRBV5-1 and TRBJ2-5; D ambiguous. CDR1 SGHRS and CDR2 YFSETQ come from the germline V gene. V lost 0 bases and J lost 2, with 8 bases in between. The CDR3 runs to 14 residues. This CDR3 reads CASSLGQLQETQYF. The CDR3 nucleotides are TGCGCCAGCAGCTTGGGGCAGCTTCAAGAGACCCAGTACTTC.

The chain carries TRBV5-1 and TRBJ2-3; 9 bases align to TRBD2. This CDR3 has 17 residues. Germline-derived CDR1 and CDR2 are SGHRS and YFSETQ. V shed 0 bases and J 2 bases; nucleotides not matched to a gene: 7. CDR3 bases: TGCGCCAGCAGCTTGGCTCTAGCGGGGCACACCACAGATACGCAGTATTTT. Its translation: CASSLALAGHTTDTQYF.

The gene calls are TRBV6-1 and TRBJ1-1, with no clear D. CDR1 is MNHNS and CDR2 is SASEGT in the germline V gene. Trimming took off 10 bases at V and 0 bases at J, with 12 bases between the two ends. CDR3 length: 13 amino acids. In DNA, the CDR3 is TGTGCCATTTTCAAAGGGATGAACACTGAAGCTTTCTTT. This codes for CAIFKGMNTEAFF.

This clone showed up just once. This rearrangement joins TRBV28 to TRBJ2-3; D is ambiguous. Germline V lookup: CDR1 MDHEN, CDR2 SYDVKM. With 5 bases removed from V and 5 bases from J, the gap between germline ends came to 14 bases. There are 14 residues in the CDR3. The CDR3 sequence: CASSVGQTRDTQYF. DNA for the CDR3: TGTGCCAGCAGTGTGGGCCAAACGCGAGATACGCAGTATTTT.

The chain employs TRBV11-3 and TRBJ2-3, with 8 nucleotides matching TRBD2. V shed 1 base, J shed 1 base, and the junction held 1 base outside the gene matches. Germline V gene data show CDR1 as SGHNT and CDR2 as YENEEA. This CDR3 spans 15 amino acids. The CDR3 here is CASSLGAGGTDTQYF. The CDR3, as DNA: TGTGCCAGCAGCTTAGGAGCGGGAGGCACAGATACGCAGTATTTT.

This clone was detected only once. V and J are TRBV15 and TRBJ2-7; D not resolved. The V end lost 0 bases, the J end lost 2 bases, and 11 bases lay between the germline ends. Germline-derived CDR1 and CDR2 are LNHNV and YYDKDF (reference sequence). This CDR3 is 15 amino acids long. The CDR3 loop reads CATSRDPVGAYEQYF. The DNA of the CDR3 is TGTGCCACCAGCAGAGATCCGGTCGGAGCCTACGAGCAGTACTTC.

J is TRBJ2-3 and V is TRBV5-8, with D possibly being TRBD2 (6 bases). The CDR3 contains 15 residues. The ends were cut back, 4 bases at V and 2 bases at J, with 14 bases in the middle. Germline CDR1 reads SGHTS; CDR2 reads YDEGEE. This CDR3 is CASSLGGTLTDTQYF. CDR3 in DNA: TGTGCCAGCAGCCTTGGTGGGACTCTCACAGATACGCAGTATTTT. The full variable domain, with the rest looked up from reference TRBV5-8 and TRBJ2-3, is EAGVTQSPTHLIKTRGQQATLRCSPISGHTSVYWYQQALGLGLQFLLWYDEGEERNRGNFPPRFSGRQFPNYSSELNVNALELEDSALYLCASSLGGTLTDTQYFGPGTRLTVL.

The chain has TRBV5-4 and TRBJ1-2; D possibly corresponds to TRBD1 (6 bases). The V gene's germline CDR1 is SGHNT and CDR2 YYREEE (reference sequence). The CDR3 loop spans 14 amino acids. The germline V and J ends were trimmed by 0 bases and 6 bases, with 12 bases remaining between them. CDR3 DNA: TGTGCCAGCAGCTTGGACAGGGAGGTACATGGCTACACCTTC. This sequence encodes CASSLDREVHGYTF.

V is TRBV2 and J is TRBJ1-5; D unclear. The length of the CDR3 is 13 residues. From germline, CDR1 is SNHLY and CDR2 FYNNEI. Between the trimmed V and J ends, which lost 6 bases and 9 bases, there was a span of 15 bases. CDR3 sequence: CASSSESRGPQHF. In nucleotides, the CDR3 is TGTGCCAGCAGCTCGGAAAGCCGGGGGCCCCAGCATTTT. The whole variable domain, remainder taken from reference TRBV2 and TRBJ1-5, is EPEVTQTPSHQVTQMGQEVILRCVPISNHLYFYWYRQILGQKVEFLVSFYNNEISEKSEIFDDQFSVERPDGSNFTLKIRSTKLEDSAMYFCASSSESRGPQHFGDGTRLSIL.

The CDR3 region has the DNA TGTGCCAGCAGCTGGACTAGCGGCCTCTACGAGCAGTACTTC. Encoded protein: CASSWTSGLYEQYF. This rearrangement joins TRBV5-5 to TRBJ2-7, with 10 positions matching TRBD2. This CDR3 has 14 residues. The germline V gene encodes CDR1 SGHKS and CDR2 YYEKEE (reference sequence). V lost 3 bases and J lost 3; bases outside the gene matches: 3. Together with reference TRBV5-5 and TRBJ2-7, the CDR3 gives the full variable domain: DAGVTQSPTHLIKTRGQQVTLRCSPISGHKSVSWYQQVLGQGPQFIFQYYEKEERGRGNFPDRFSARQFPNYSSELNVNALLLGDSALYLCASSWTSGLYEQYFGPGTRLTVT.

The chain uses TRBV7-2 and TRBJ2-3; D is uncertain. V lost 3 bases and J lost 2, with 12 bases in between. The CDR3 is 15 amino acids. CDR1 and CDR2 from the germline V gene are SGHTA and FQGNSA. The CDR3 DNA is TGTGCCAGCAGCTTTATGTCACGGAACACAGATACGCAGTATTTT. It translates to CASSFMSRNTDTQYF.

The CDR3 DNA follows: TGTGCCACCAGCTTGAGTATGAACACTGAAGCTTTCTTT. Translation: CATSLSMNTEAFF. This chain joins TRBV15 and TRBJ1-1, with D unresolved. Trimming shortened V by 5 bases and J by 0 bases, and 7 bases separated the two germline ends. Germline CDR1 is LNHNV and CDR2 is YYDKDF (reference sequence). CDR3 size: 13 residues. Full variable domain (remainder filled in from reference TRBV15 and TRBJ1-1): DAMVIQNPRYQVTQFGKPVTLSCSQTLNHNVMYWYQQKSSQAPKLLFHYYDKDFNNEADTPDNFQSRRPNTSFCFLDIRSPGLGDTAMYLCATSLSMNTEAFFGQGTRLTVV.

The rearrangement uses TRBV14 and TRBJ1-2, with 7 positions matching TRBD1. J lost 6 bases, V lost 4 bases, and 14 bases had no gene match. Looked up from germline, CDR1 is SGHDN and CDR2 is FVKESK. The CDR3 has 16 residues. For the CDR3, the DNA is TGTGCCAGCAGCCCGCTACAGGGGTTTGGGTCTAATGGCTACACCTTC. Translating it yields CASSPLQGFGSNGYTF.

CDR3 region: CASSLRLAGAGEQYF. For the CDR3, the DNA is TGTGCCAGCAGCTTGAGGCTAGCGGGAGCTGGTGAGCAGTACTTC. The V and J genes are TRBV5-4 and TRBJ2-7; 10 bases are shared with TRBD2. V shed 1 base and J 7 bases; nucleotides not matched to a gene: 8. CDR1 and CDR2 from the germline V gene are SGHNT and YYREEE (reference sequence). The CDR3 is 15 residues long.

V and J are TRBV15 and TRBJ2-1; possible D gene TRBD2, 5 bases. The CDR3 runs 13 residues. Trimming left V 0 bases short and J 8 bases short, with 8 bases between. Germline loops: CDR1 LNHNV, CDR2 YYDKDF (reference sequence). The CDR3 nucleotides are TGTGCCACCAGCAGAGATTGGCGGGATGAGCAGTTCTTC. This codes for CATSRDWRDEQFF. Full variable domain (remainder filled in from reference TRBV15 and TRBJ2-1): DAMVIQNPRYQVTQFGKPVTLSCSQTLNHNVMYWYQQKSSQAPKLLFHYYDKDFNNEADTPDNFQSRRPNTSFCFLDIRSPGLGDTAMYLCATSRDWRDEQFFGPGTRLTVL.

The rearrangement uses TRBV5-1 and TRBJ1-2; TRBD1 is a possible D gene (6 bases). CDR1 SGHRS and CDR2 YFSETQ come from the germline V gene. The CDR3 runs 14 residues. With 4 bases removed from V and 8 bases from J, the gap between germline ends came to 18 bases. CDR3 residues: CASSLGTPTGGYTF. As DNA, the CDR3 is TGCGCCAGCAGCCTCGGGACACCAACCGGCGGCTACACCTTC.

This CDR3 is CASSIGGGFDNEQFF. CDR3 in DNA: TGTGCCAGTAGTATTGGGGGGGGTTTCGACAATGAGCAGTTCTTC. The chain joins TRBV19 to TRBJ2-1; TRBD2 agrees at 7 bases. Germline V gives CDR1 LNHDA, CDR2 SQIVND (reference sequence). Trimming at V came to 3 bases and at J to 5 bases, leaving 7 bases not matched to a gene. The CDR3 extends over 15 amino acids. The whole variable domain, filled in from reference TRBV19 and TRBJ2-1, reads DGGITQSPKYLFRKEGQNVTLSCEQNLNHDAMYWYRQDPGQGLRLIYYSQIVNDFQKGDIAEGYSVSREKKESFPLTVTSAQKNPTAFYLCASSIGGGFDNEQFFGPGTRLTVL.